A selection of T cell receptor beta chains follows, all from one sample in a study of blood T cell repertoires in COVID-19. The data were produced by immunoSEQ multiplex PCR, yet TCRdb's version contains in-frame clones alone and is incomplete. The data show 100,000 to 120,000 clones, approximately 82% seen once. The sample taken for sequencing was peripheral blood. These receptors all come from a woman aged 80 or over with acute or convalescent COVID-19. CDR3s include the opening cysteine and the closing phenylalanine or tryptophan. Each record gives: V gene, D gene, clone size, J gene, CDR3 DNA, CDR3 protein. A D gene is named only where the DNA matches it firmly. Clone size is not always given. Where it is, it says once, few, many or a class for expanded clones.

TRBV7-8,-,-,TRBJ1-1,TGTGCCAGCAGCCGGATCAGGGATTTCACTGAAGCTTTCTTT,CASSRIRDFTEAFF
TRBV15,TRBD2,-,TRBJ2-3,TGTGCCACCAGCAGTGAGGGACTAAGGCCCCGCACAGATACGCAGTATTTT,CATSSEGLRPRTDTQYF
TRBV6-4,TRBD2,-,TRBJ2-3,TGTGCCAGCAGTGACCACGGGGGGGCCACAGATACGCAGTATTTT,CASSDHGGATDTQYF
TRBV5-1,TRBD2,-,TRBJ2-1,TGCGCCAGCAGCTTGTCGGGGGGGTCCTACAATGAGCAGTTCTTC,CASSLSGGSYNEQFF
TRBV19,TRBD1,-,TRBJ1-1,TGTGCCAGTAGTAGGGACAGATTGAACACTGAAGCTTTCTTT,CASSRDRLNTEAFF
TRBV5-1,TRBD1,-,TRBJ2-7,TGCGCCAGCAGCTCGGACAGGGTTAGTGTCTACGAGCAGTACTTC,CASSSDRVSVYEQYF
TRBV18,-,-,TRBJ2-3,TGTGCCAGCTCACCATCGCGCAGCACAGATACGCAGTATTTT,CASSPSRSTDTQYF
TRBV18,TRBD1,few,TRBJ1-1,TGTGCCAGCTCACCACGGTCCGCAGGGGGTAGCACTGAAGCTTTCTTT,CASSPRSAGGSTEAFF
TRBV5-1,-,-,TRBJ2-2,TGCGCCAGCAGCTCAGGACAGAACACCGGGGAGCTGTTTTTT,CASSSGQNTGELFF
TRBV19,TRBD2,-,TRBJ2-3,TGTGCCAGTAGTATGACTAGCGGGATAGGGGATACGCAGTATTTT,CASSMTSGIGDTQYF
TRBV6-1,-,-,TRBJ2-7,TGTGCCAGCAGTGAAGTGGCCCGAATCTACGAGCAGTACTTC,CASSEVARIYEQYF
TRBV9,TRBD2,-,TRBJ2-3,TGTGCCAGCAGCGTCAGCGGGGGGGCTAGCACAGATACGCAGTATTTT,CASSVSGGASTDTQYF
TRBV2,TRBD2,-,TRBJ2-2,TGTGCCAGCAACTTTGCGGGGGGTCGTACCGGGGAGCTGTTTTTT,CASNFAGGRTGELFF
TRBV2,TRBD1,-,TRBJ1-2,TGTGCCAGCAGTGAATGGGACAGGGGGATTTATGGCTACACCTTC,CASSEWDRGIYGYTF
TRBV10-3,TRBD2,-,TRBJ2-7,TGTGCCATCAGTGCGGGGGGGTACGAGCAGTACTTC,CAISAGGYEQYF
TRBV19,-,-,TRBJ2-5,TGTGCCAGTAGTATAGATATCACTCCCTTGGGCAAGACCCAGTACTTC,CASSIDITPLGKTQYF
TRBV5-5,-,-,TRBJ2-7,TGTGCCAGCAGCCCGGTTGATGGTAGCCGCTACGAGCAGTACTTC,CASSPVDGSRYEQYF